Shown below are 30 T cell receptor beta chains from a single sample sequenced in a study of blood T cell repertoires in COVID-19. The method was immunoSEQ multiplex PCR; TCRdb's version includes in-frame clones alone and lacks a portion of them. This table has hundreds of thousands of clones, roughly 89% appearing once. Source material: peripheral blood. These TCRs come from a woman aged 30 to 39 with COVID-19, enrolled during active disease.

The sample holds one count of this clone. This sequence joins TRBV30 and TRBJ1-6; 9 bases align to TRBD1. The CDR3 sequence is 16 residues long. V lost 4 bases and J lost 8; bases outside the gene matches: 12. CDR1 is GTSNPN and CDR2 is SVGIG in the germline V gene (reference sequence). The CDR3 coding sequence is TGTGCCTGGAACGACCCGGGACAGGGATTCCATTCACCCCTCCACTTT. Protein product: CAWNDPGQGFHSPLHF.

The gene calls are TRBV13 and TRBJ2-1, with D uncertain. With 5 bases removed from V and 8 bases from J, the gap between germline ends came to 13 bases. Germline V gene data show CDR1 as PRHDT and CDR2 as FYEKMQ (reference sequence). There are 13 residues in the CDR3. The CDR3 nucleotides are TGTGCCAGCAGCGACCTTCTAGTCTATGAGCAGTTCTTC. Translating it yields CASSDLLVYEQFF.

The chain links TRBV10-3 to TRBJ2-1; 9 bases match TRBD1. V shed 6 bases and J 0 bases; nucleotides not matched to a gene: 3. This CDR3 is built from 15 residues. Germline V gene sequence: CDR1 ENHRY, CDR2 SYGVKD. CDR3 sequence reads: CAISGDRDSYNEQFF. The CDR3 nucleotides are TGTGCCATCAGCGGGGACAGGGACTCCTACAATGAGCAGTTCTTC.

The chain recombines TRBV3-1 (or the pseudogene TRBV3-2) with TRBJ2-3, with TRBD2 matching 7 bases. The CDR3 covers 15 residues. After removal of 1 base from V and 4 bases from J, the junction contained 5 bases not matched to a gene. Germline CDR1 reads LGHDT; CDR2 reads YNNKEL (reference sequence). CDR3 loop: CASSQGAGRADTQYF. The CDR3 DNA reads TGTGCCAGCAGCCAAGGGGCAGGGAGGGCAGATACGCAGTATTTT.

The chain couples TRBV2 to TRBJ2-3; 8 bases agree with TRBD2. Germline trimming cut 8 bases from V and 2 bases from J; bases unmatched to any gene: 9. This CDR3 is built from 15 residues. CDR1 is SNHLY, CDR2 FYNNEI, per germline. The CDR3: CASGLGRGVTDTQYF. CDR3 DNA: TGTGCCAGCGGTCTTGGGCGGGGGGTCACAGATACGCAGTATTTT. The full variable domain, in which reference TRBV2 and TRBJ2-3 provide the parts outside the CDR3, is EPEVTQTPSHQVTQMGQEVILRCVPISNHLYFYWYRQILGQKVEFLVSFYNNEISEKSEIFDDQFSVERPDGSNFTLKIRSTKLEDSAMYFCASGLGRGVTDTQYFGPGTRLTVL.

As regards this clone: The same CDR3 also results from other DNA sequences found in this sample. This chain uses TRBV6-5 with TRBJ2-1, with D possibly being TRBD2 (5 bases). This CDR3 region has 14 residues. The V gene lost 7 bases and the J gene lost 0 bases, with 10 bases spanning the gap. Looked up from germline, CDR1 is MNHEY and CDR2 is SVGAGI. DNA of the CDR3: TGTGCCAGCACGGTACGGGGCTCCTACAATGAGCAGTTCTTC. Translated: CASTVRGSYNEQFF.

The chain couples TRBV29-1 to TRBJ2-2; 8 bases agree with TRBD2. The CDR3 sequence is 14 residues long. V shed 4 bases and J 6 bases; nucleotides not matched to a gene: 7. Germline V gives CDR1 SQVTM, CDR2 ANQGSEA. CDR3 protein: CSVVTSGGSGELFF. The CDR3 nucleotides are TGCAGCGTTGTCACCAGCGGGGGTTCCGGGGAGCTGTTTTTT.

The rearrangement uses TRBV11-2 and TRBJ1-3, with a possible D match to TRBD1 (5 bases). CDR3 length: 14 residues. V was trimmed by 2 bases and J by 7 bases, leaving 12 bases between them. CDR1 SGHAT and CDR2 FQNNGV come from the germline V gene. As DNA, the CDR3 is TGTGCCAGCAGCTTAATTCTCCAGGGCAACACCATATATTTT. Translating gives CASSLILQGNTIYF.

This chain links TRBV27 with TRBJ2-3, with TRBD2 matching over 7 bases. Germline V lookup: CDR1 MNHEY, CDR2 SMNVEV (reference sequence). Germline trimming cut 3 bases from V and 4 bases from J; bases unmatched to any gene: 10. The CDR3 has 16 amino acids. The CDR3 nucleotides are TGTGCCAGCAGTTTGGGCGGGGCTACTAGCGCAGATACGCAGTATTTT. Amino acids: CASSLGGATSADTQYF.

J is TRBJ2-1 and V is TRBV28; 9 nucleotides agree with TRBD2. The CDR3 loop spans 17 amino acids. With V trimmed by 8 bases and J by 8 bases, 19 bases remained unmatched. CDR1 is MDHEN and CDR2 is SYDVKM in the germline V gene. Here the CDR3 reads CASGPGGGGALDDEQFF. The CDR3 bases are TGTGCCAGCGGCCCTGGGGGCGGGGGGGCACTTGATGATGAGCAGTTCTTC.

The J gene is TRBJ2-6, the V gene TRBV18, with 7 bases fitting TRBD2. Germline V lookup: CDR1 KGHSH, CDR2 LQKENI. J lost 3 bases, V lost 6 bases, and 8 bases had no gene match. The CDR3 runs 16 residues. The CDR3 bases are TGTGCCAGCTCGGACCTCGGGGGGAGTGGGGCCAACGTCCTGACTTTC. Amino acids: CASSDLGGSGANVLTF.

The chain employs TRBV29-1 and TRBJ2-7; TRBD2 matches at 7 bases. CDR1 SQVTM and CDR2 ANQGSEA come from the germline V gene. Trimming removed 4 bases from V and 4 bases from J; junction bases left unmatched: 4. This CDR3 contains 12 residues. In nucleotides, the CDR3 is TGCAGCGTTGTTGGGGAGGGTTACGAGCAGTACGTC. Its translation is CSVVGEGYEQYV.

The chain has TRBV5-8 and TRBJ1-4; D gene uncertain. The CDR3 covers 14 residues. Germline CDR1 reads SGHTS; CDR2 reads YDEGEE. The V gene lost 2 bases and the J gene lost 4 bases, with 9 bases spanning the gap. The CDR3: CASSLRVLNEKLFF. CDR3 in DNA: TGTGCCAGCAGCTTACGGGTACTTAATGAAAAACTGTTTTTT.

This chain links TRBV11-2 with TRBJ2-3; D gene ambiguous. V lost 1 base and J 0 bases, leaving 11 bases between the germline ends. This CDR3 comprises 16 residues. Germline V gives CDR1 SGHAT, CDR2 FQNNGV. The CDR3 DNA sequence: TGTGCCAGCAGCTTAGTTCGTATCCTTAGCACAGATACGCAGTATTTT. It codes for CASSLVRILSTDTQYF.

CDR3 in amino acids: CASSMRGGLAGELFF. The CDR3 DNA sequence: TGTGCCAGCAGCATGAGGGGGGGCCTCGCCGGGGAGCTGTTTTTT. This rearrangement joins TRBV14 to TRBJ2-2; D might be TRBD2 (7 bases). This CDR3 region has 15 residues. Germline V gene sequence: CDR1 SGHDN, CDR2 FVKESK. V was trimmed by 5 bases and J by 6 bases, leaving 16 bases between them. Based on the CDR3 plus reference TRBV14 and TRBJ2-2, the full variable domain is EAGVTQFPSHSVIEKGQTVTLRCDPISGHDNLYWYRRVMGKEIKFLLHFVKESKQDESGMPNNRFLAERTGGTYSTLKVQPAELEDSGVYFCASSMRGGLAGELFFGEGSRLTVL.

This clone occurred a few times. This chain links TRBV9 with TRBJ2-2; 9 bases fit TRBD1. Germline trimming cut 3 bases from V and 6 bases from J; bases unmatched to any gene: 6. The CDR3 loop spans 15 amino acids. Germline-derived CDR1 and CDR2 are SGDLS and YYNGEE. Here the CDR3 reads CASSANRGLAGELFF. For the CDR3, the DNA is TGTGCCAGCAGCGCCAACAGGGGGCTCGCCGGGGAGCTGTTTTTT.

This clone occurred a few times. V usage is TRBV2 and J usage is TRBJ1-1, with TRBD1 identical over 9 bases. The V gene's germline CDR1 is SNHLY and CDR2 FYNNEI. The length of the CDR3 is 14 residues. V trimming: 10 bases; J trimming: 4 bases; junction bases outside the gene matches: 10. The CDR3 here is CATHRTGASTEAFF. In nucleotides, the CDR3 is TGTGCCACGCACCGGACAGGGGCCAGCACTGAAGCTTTCTTT.

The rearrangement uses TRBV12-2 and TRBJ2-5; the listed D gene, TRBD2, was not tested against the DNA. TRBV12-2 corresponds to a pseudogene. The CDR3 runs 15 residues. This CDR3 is CASRLVGDFQETQYF. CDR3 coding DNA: TGTGCAAGTCGCTTAGTCGGGGACTTCCAAGAGACCCAGTACTTC.

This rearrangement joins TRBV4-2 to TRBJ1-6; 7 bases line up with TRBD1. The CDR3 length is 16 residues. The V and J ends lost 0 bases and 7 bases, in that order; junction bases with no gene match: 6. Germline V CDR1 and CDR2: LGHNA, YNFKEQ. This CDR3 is CASSQEVGTANSPLHF. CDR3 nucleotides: TGTGCCAGCAGCCAAGAAGTGGGGACAGCCAATTCACCCCTCCACTTT.

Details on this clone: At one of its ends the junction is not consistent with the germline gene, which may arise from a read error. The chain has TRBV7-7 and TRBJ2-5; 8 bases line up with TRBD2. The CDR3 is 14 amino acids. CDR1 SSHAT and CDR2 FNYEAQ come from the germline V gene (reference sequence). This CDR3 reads CASSTGTRAETQYF. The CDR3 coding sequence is TGTGCTAGCAGCACTGGGACTAGAGCAGAGACCCAGTACTTC.

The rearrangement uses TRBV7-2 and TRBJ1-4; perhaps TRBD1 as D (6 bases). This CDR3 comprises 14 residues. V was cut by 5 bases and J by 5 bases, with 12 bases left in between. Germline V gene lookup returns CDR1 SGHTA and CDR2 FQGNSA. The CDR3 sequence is CASSNRGQNEKLFF. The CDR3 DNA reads TGTGCCAGCAGCAACCGGGGACAAAATGAAAAACTGTTTTTT.

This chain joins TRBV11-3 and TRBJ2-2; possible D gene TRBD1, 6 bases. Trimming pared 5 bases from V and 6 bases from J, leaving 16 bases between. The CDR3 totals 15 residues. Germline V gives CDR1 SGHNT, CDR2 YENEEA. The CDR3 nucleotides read TGTGCCAGCAGCGATAGGGGACAAGGGGCCGGGGAGCTGTTTTTT. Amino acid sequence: CASSDRGQGAGELFF.

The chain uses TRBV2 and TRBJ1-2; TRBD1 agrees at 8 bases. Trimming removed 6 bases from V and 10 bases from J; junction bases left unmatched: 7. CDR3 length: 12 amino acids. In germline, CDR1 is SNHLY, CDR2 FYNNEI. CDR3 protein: CASRPGTGDYTF. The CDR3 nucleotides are TGTGCCAGCAGACCCGGGACAGGCGACTACACCTTC.

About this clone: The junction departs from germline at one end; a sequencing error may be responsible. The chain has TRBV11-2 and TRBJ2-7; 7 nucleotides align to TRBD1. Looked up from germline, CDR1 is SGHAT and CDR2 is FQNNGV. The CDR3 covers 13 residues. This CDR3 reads CASSLDRAYEQYF. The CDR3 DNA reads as TGTGCCAGCAGTTTAGACAGGGCCTACGAGCAGTACTTC.

As DNA, the CDR3 is TGTGCCAGCAGTGAGATGGGGCAGGGGTTCGCAGATACGCAGTATTTT. It encodes CASSEMGQGFADTQYF. V and J are TRBV6-1 and TRBJ2-3; the D gene is possibly TRBD1 (6 bases). Germline assignment: CDR1 MNHNS and CDR2 SASEGT. Trimming took off 3 bases at V and 4 bases at J, with 17 bases between the two ends. The CDR3 runs 16 residues.

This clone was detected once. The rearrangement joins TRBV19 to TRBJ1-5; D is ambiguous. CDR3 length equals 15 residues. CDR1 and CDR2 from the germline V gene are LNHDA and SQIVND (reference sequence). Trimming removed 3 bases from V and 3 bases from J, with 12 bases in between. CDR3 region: CASSMGAGTNQPQHF. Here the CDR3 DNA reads TGTGCCAGTAGTATGGGAGCGGGTACCAATCAGCCCCAGCATTTT.

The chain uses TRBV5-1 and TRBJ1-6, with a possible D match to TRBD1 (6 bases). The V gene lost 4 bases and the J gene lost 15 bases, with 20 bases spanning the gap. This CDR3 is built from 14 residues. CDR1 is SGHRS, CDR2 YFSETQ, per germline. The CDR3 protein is CASSVTGTNRNLHF. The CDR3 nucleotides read TGCGCCAGCAGCGTGACCGGGACAAACAGGAACCTCCACTTT.

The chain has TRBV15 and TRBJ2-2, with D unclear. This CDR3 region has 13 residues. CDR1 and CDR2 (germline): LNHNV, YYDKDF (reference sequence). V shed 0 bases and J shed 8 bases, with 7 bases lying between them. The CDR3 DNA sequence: TGTGCCACCAGCAGAGAAAGCCGAGGGGAGCTGTTTTTT. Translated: CATSRESRGELFF.

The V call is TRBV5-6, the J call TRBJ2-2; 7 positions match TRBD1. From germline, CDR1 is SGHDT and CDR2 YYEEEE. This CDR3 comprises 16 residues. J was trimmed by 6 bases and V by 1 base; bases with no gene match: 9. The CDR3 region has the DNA TGTGCCAGCAGCTTGTTCGACAGGGTCCCCGCCGGGGAGCTGTTTTTT. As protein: CASSLFDRVPAGELFF.

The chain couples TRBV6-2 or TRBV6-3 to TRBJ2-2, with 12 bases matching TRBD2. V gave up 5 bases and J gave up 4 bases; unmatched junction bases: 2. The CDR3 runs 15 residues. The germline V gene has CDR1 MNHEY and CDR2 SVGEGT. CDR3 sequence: CASSTTSGGTGELFF. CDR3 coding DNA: TGTGCCAGCAGTACGACTAGCGGGGGCACCGGGGAGCTGTTTTTT.